This T cell receptor (beta chain) is drawn from a study of T-cell memory formation after mild COVID-19. The V end was cut by 5 bases, the J end by 6 bases, with 14 bases between. Looked up from germline, CDR1 is SEHNR and CDR2 is FQNEAQ (reference sequence). The CDR3 runs 13 residues. Each CDR3 protein gets one entry after TCRdb re-called the 5' RACE reads with MiXCR. Of a few hundred thousand distinct CDR3 sequences listed, roughly a fifth were seen once; the top ten hold 20% to 25%. Findings and caveats of the study: Nothing confirmed that second-wave clones peaking on day 37 were specific for SARS-CoV-2. Day 15 to 85 contracting clones showed balanced CD4/CD8; day 15 to 37 expanders favored CD4+.

Of note for this clonotype: What it binds is unknown.

Sequencing was performed on PBMCs or a T cell subset sorted from them (not recorded which). The TCR originated in a man aged 18 to 35 who had mild COVID-19 (a few samples of this study predate the infection). Cell type and time point are not known. V usage is TRBV7-9 and J usage is TRBJ2-7; no firm D call. CDR3: CASSPPFQFEQYF. As DNA, the CDR3 is TGTGCCAGCAGCCCTCCATTTCAGTTCGAGCAGTACTTC. Combining the CDR3 with reference TRBV7-9 and TRBJ2-7 gives the whole variable domain DTGVSQNPRHKITKRGQNVTFRCDPISEHNRLYWYRQTLGQGPEFLTYFQNEAQLEKSRLLSDRFSAERPKGSFSTLEIQRTEQGDSAMYLCASSPPFQFEQYFGPGTRLTVT.